The subject of this entry is one T cell receptor (beta chain). Its antigen is unidentified. The data were taken from a study of post-analysis software for immune sequencing data. Background on the study: The study covered relapsing-remitting, secondary progressive and progressive-relapsing courses of multiple sclerosis. Overall study results and limits: Diversity measured as normalized Chao1 was significantly lower in multiple sclerosis patients than in controls. By F measure, strong co-clustering occurred among samples prepared in the same batch. About five TRBV segments occurring more often in patients than controls included TRBV5-6, TRBV5-1 and TRBV20-1.

Carried by the TCR beta cDNA libraries were unique molecular identifiers. Input populations of about 0.85 to 11 million T cells gave rise to around 500,000 cDNA molecules. TCRdb called the PCR reads again in MiXCR, with one record for every CDR3 protein. The sample lists about 820,000 distinct CDR3 sequences; approximately 50% were seen once. The CDR3 is made up of 12 amino acids. V lost 5 bases and J lost 10, with 12 bases in between. The sample taken for sequencing was blood. The genes are TRBV12-3 or TRBV12-4 and TRBJ1-5; D unclear. The source of this sequence is a girl aged 10-17 years with multiple sclerosis. This CDR3 is CASSASPHPQHF. CDR3 coding DNA: TGTGCCAGCAGTGCATCTCCACACCCCCAGCATTTT.